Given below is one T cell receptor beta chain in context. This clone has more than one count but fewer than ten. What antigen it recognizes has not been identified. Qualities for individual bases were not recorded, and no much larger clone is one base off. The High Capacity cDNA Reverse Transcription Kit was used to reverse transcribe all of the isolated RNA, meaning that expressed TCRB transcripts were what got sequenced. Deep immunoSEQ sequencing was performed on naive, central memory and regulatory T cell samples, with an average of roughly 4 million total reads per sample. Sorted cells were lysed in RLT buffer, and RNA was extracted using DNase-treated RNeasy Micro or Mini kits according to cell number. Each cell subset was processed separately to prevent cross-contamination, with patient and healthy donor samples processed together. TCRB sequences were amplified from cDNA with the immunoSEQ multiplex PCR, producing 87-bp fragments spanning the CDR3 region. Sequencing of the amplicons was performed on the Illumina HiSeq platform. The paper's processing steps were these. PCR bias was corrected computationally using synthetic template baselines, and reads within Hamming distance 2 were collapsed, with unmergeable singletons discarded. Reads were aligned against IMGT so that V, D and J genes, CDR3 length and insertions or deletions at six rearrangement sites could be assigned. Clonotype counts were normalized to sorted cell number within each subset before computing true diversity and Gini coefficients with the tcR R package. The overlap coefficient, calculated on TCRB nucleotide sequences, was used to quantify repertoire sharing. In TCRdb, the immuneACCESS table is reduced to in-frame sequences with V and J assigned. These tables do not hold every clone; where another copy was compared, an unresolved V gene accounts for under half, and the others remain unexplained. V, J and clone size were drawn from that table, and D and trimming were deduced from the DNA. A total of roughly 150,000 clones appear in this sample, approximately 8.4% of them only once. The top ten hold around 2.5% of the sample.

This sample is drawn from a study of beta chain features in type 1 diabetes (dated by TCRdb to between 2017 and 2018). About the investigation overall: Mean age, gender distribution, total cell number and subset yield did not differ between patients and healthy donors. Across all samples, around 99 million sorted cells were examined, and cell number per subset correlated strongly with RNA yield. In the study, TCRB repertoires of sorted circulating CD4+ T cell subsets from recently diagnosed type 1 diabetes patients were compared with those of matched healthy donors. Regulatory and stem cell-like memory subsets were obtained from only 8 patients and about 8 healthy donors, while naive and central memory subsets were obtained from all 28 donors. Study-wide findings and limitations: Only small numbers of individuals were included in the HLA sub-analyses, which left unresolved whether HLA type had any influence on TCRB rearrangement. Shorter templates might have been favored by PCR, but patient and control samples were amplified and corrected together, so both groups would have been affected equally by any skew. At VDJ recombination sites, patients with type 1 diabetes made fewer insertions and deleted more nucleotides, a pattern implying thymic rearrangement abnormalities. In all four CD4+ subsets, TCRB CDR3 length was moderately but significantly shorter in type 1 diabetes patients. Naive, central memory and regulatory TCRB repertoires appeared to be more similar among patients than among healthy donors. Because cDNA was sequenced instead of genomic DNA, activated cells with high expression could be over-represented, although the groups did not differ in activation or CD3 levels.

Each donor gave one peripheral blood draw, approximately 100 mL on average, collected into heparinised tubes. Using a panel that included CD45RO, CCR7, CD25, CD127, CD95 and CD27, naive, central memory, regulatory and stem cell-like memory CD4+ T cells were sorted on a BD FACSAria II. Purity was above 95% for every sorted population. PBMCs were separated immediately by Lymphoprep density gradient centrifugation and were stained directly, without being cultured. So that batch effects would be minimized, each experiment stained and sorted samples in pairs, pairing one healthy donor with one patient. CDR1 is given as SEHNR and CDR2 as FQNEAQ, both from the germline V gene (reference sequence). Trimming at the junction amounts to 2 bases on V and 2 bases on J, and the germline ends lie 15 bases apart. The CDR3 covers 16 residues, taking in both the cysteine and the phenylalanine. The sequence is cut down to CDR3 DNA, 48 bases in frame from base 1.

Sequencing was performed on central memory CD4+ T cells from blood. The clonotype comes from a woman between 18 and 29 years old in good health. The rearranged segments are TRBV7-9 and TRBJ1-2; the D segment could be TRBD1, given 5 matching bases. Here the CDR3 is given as CASSLPGQDSNYGYTF. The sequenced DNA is TGTGCCAGCAGCTTACCAGGGCAGGATAGCAACTATGGCTACACCTTC.